This paragraph covers one T cell receptor (beta chain) sequence. Using immunoSEQ multiplex PCR, the repertoire was profiled, and TCRdb retains in-frame clones only, with some absent. The sample has hundreds of thousands of clones, more than 70% seen once. The sample is drawn from a study of shared T cell receptors in the human thymus. These data were also reused for a study on human thymus T cells. Per that paper: Congenital heart defects were the reason for the corrective surgery that the donors, healthy Finnish infants, were having. Thymic resections from corrective heart surgery supplied the tissue. Both thymic and peripheral blood repertoires showed apparently biased V and J usage. Related work showed strongly overlapping thymic repertoires across unrelated individuals.

Material: thymocytes. This TCR derives from a boy in the first two years of life with a congenital heart defect.

The CDR3: CRTEPWRGGLDTQYF. The CDR3 DNA follows: TGCAGGACGGAACCTTGGCGGGGGGGGCTGGATACGCAGTATTTT. The chain has TRBV29-1 and TRBJ2-3, with 9 bases aligning to TRBD2. This CDR3 is 15 amino acids long. Germline CDR1 reads SQVTM; CDR2 reads ANQGSEA.